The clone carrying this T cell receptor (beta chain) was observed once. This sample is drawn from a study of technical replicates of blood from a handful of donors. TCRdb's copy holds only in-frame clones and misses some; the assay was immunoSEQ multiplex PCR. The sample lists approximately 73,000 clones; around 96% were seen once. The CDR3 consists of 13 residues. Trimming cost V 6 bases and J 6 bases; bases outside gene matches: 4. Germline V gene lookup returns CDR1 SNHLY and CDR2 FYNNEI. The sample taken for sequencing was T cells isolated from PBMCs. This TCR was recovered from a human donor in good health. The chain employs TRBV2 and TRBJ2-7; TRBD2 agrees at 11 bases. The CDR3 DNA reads TGTGCCAGCAGACGGACTAGCGGGCTCGAGCAGTACTTC. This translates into CASRRTSGLEQYF.